Below, 18 T cell receptor beta chains from the same sample are listed, as sequenced in a study of blood T cell repertoires in COVID-19. Sequencing was performed with immunoSEQ multiplex PCR; in TCRdb, only in-frame clones are kept and a portion is missing. The sample holds 200,000 to 250,000 clones, more than 75% seen once. Sequencing input: peripheral blood. The receptors were gathered from a young woman who had recovered from COVID-19.

The V call is TRBV6-5, the J call TRBJ1-3; D is unclear. Germline lookup yields CDR1 MNHEY and CDR2 SVGAGI. Trimming cost V 7 bases and J 0 bases, with 7 bases left between them. The CDR3 covers 13 residues. CDR3 sequence reads: CASMLSSGNTIYF. CDR3 DNA: TGTGCCAGCATGCTCAGCTCTGGAAACACCATATATTTT.

The V gene is TRBV3-1 (or the pseudogene TRBV3-2), the J gene TRBJ2-5, with D tentatively TRBD1 (5 bases). Trimming left V 1 base short and J 4 bases short, with 13 bases between. Germline V gene sequence: CDR1 LGHDT, CDR2 YNNKEL (reference sequence). The CDR3 spans 15 residues. The CDR3 loop reads CASSQVGPLRETQYF. CDR3 coding DNA: TGTGCCAGCAGCCAAGTGGGGCCCCTGAGAGAGACCCAGTACTTC.

The CDR3 bases are TGTGCCAGCTCACCGCTAGCGGGGGGGTCCGATACGCAGTATTTT. Residues: CASSPLAGGSDTQYF. This sequence joins TRBV18 and TRBJ2-3; TRBD2 matches 12 bases. CDR1 KGHSH and CDR2 LQKENI come from the germline V gene. This CDR3 is built from 15 residues. V shed 3 bases and J 6 bases; nucleotides not matched to a gene: 4.

The rearrangement uses TRBV10-3 and TRBJ1-3; maybe TRBD1 (6 bases). The germline gives CDR1 ENHRY, CDR2 SYGVKD. This CDR3 is 14 amino acids long. The germline V and J ends were trimmed by 8 bases and 0 bases, with 11 bases remaining between them. This CDR3 reads CAIARQDSGNTIYF. The CDR3 DNA is TGTGCCATCGCAAGACAGGACTCTGGAAACACCATATATTTT.

The rearrangement uses TRBV28 and TRBJ2-4, with a possible D match to TRBD1 (6 bases). The germline V gene has CDR1 MDHEN and CDR2 SYDVKM. V was pared by 5 bases and J by 0 bases, with 11 bases between. The CDR3 is made up of 15 amino acids. The CDR3: CASSPWDIAKNIQYF. As DNA, the CDR3 is TGTGCCAGCAGTCCCTGGGACATAGCCAAAAACATTCAGTACTTC. The complete variable domain, with remaining parts taken from reference TRBV28 and TRBJ2-4, reads DVKVTQSSRYLVKRTGEKVFLECVQDMDHENMFWYRQDPGLGLRLIYFSYDVKMKEKGDIPEGYSVSREKKERFSLILESASTNQTSMYLCASSPWDIAKNIQYFGAGTRLSVL.

The rearrangement uses TRBV11-2 and TRBJ2-1; no definite D call. With 1 base removed from V and 3 bases from J, the gap between germline ends came to 10 bases. The CDR3 is 15 amino acids. In germline, CDR1 is SGHAT, CDR2 FQNNGV. CDR3 sequence (DNA): TGTGCCAGCAGCTTAGGGGTAGCTGTCTACAATGAGCAGTTCTTC. As protein: CASSLGVAVYNEQFF. The complete variable domain, with remaining parts taken from reference TRBV11-2 and TRBJ2-1, reads EAGVAQSPRYKIIEKRQSVAFWCNPISGHATLYWYQQILGQGPKLLIQFQNNGVVDDSQLPKDRFSAERLKGVDSTLKIQPAKLEDSAVYLCASSLGVAVYNEQFFGPGTRLTVL.

The chain carries TRBV6-2 or TRBV6-3 and TRBJ2-2, with 9 bases that match TRBD1. The germline gives CDR1 MNHEY, CDR2 SVGEGT. The V and J ends lost 5 bases and 6 bases, in that order; junction bases with no gene match: 10. CDR3 length equals 16 residues. CDR3 sequence (DNA): TGTGCCAGCAGTCGTTCCGGGACAGGGCCCGCCGGGGAGCTGTTTTTT. Its protein is CASSRSGTGPAGELFF.

The chain combines TRBV7-9 with TRBJ1-1; 9 bases agree with TRBD1. The germline V gene has CDR1 SEHNR and CDR2 FQNEAQ (reference sequence). There are 14 residues in the CDR3. V shed 0 bases, J shed 10 bases, and the junction held 6 bases outside the gene matches. CDR3 in DNA: TGTGCCAGCAGCTTAGCGGACAGGGGAGGGAGAGCTTTCTTT. The encoded protein is CASSLADRGGRAFF. Using reference TRBV7-9 and TRBJ1-1 for the parts outside the CDR3, the full variable domain is DTGVSQNPRHKITKRGQNVTFRCDPISEHNRLYWYRQTLGQGPEFLTYFQNEAQLEKSRLLSDRFSAERPKGSFSTLEIQRTEQGDSAMYLCASSLADRGGRAFFGQGTRLTVV.

This sequence joins TRBV7-3 and TRBJ2-3, with 15 positions matching TRBD2. After removal of 5 bases from V and 3 bases from J, the junction contained 6 bases not matched to a gene. Germline V CDR1 and CDR2: SGHTA, FQGTGA. This CDR3 contains 17 residues. Here the CDR3 DNA reads TGTGCCAGCAGCCACGGGACTAGCGGGGGGTATACAGATACGCAGTATTTT. Its translation: CASSHGTSGGYTDTQYF.

This rearrangement joins TRBV2 to TRBJ1-6; TRBD1 matches at 8 bases. Germline assignment: CDR1 SNHLY and CDR2 FYNNEI. V shed 5 bases, J shed 7 bases, and the junction held 4 bases outside the gene matches. The CDR3 is 14 residues long. The CDR3 region is CASSKGQVNSPLHF. The CDR3 region has the DNA TGTGCCAGCAGTAAGGGACAGGTGAATTCACCCCTCCACTTT.

This clone was seen only once. The chain carries TRBV6-2 or TRBV6-3 and TRBJ2-7; D unresolved. Germline loops: CDR1 MNHEY, CDR2 SVGEGT. The CDR3 extends over 17 amino acids. Trimming removed 2 bases at V and 2 bases at J, with 19 bases between. CDR3: CASSYPPNTRLTYEQYF. The DNA of the CDR3 is TGTGCCAGCAGTTACCCCCCCAACACCCGTTTAACCTACGAGCAGTACTTC.

This sequence joins TRBV18 and TRBJ1-1; D may be TRBD1 (5 bases). The V and J ends lost 6 bases and 0 bases respectively, with 14 bases between them. The germline V gene encodes CDR1 KGHSH and CDR2 LQKENI. The CDR3 sequence is 15 residues long. The CDR3 protein is CASSPVEGVNTEAFF. Written as DNA, the CDR3 is TGTGCCAGCTCCCCCGTGGAAGGGGTGAACACTGAAGCTTTCTTT.

This sequence joins TRBV6-5 and TRBJ2-5, with D perhaps TRBD2 (5 bases). From germline, CDR1 is MNHEY and CDR2 SVGAGI. The CDR3 covers 15 residues. V lost 6 bases to trimming and J lost 4 bases, with 18 bases between them. Here the CDR3 reads CASSPSVGSPETQYF. CDR3 nucleotides: TGTGCCAGCAGCCCATCGGTGGGGAGCCCAGAGACCCAGTACTTC.

V gene TRBV5-1 combines with J gene TRBJ2-2, with 7 bases fitting TRBD1. The J segment lost 2 bases and the V segment lost 2 bases, leaving 3 bases of the junction unmatched. Germline loops: CDR1 SGHRS, CDR2 YFSETQ. This CDR3 is built from 15 residues. The CDR3 reads CASSFRTGNTGELFF. The CDR3, as DNA: TGCGCCAGCAGCTTCCGGACAGGCAACACCGGGGAGCTGTTTTTT. The variable domain in full, with the rest retrieved from reference TRBV5-1 and TRBJ2-2, is KAGVTQTPRYLIKTRGQQVTLSCSPISGHRSVSWYQQTPGQGLQFLFEYFSETQRNKGNFPGRFSGRQFSNSRSEMNVSTLELGDSALYLCASSFRTGNTGELFFGEGSRLTVL.

The rearrangement links TRBV2 to TRBJ2-2; 10 bases map to TRBD1. Germline loops: CDR1 SNHLY, CDR2 FYNNEI. This CDR3 contains 18 residues. Trimming at V came to 2 bases and at J to 3 bases, leaving 9 bases not matched to a gene. This CDR3 reads CASSELLDRGFHTGELFF. Here the CDR3 DNA reads TGTGCCAGCAGTGAACTGTTGGACAGGGGGTTCCACACCGGGGAGCTGTTTTTT.

The count of this clone is one. The chain recombines TRBV29-1 with TRBJ2-7, with 7 nucleotides matching TRBD2. With V trimmed by 7 bases and J by 6 bases, 9 bases remained unmatched. CDR3 size: 12 residues. The germline V gene encodes CDR1 SQVTM and CDR2 ANQGSEA. The CDR3 spells CSANSGGGEQYF. The CDR3 DNA sequence: TGCAGCGCCAACTCGGGCGGGGGCGAGCAGTACTTC.

The J gene is TRBJ2-7, the V gene TRBV6-5; 7 bases match TRBD1. Per germline, CDR1 MNHEY and CDR2 SVGAGI. J was trimmed by 3 bases and V by 6 bases; bases with no gene match: 5. The CDR3 totals 13 residues. The CDR3 DNA sequence: TGTGCCAGCAGGCCGGGACAGAACTACGAGCAGTACTTC. Encoded protein: CASRPGQNYEQYF.

This rearrangement joins TRBV18 to TRBJ2-6; D not certain. The CDR3 loop spans 16 amino acids. Germline V gene sequence: CDR1 KGHSH, CDR2 LQKENI. Trimming pared 3 bases from V and 1 base from J, leaving 10 bases between. Here the CDR3 reads CASSPLSSSGANVLTF. The CDR3 nucleotides read TGTGCCAGCTCACCGCTTAGCTCGTCTGGGGCCAACGTCCTGACTTTC.